The 22 T cell receptor beta chains presented below share a single source sample, sequenced in a study of blood T cell repertoires in COVID-19. Sequenced by immunoSEQ multiplex PCR; TCRdb stores in-frame clones only, minus some. Of under 200,000 clones in the sample, around 90% were seen once. Sequenced sample: peripheral blood. These receptor sequences come from a woman older than 75 with COVID-19, enrolled during active disease.

CDR3 in DNA: TGTGCCATCCGGCTTGTAGGGACAGGGAATTTGGGTACTGAAGCTTTCTTT. Residues: CAIRLVGTGNLGTEAFF. The chain links TRBV10-3 to TRBJ1-1; 9 bases are a match to TRBD1. The CDR3 is 17 amino acids. V lost 8 bases and J lost 5; bases outside the gene matches: 18. Germline CDR1 is ENHRY and CDR2 is SYGVKD.

The chain recombines TRBV18 with TRBJ1-1; D possibly corresponds to TRBD1 (6 bases). Per germline, CDR1 KGHSH and CDR2 LQKENI. The CDR3 sequence is 14 residues long. Trimming cost V 3 bases and J 1 base, with 9 bases left between them. DNA for the CDR3: TGTGCCAGCTCACCGTTGACAGGGAACACTGAAGCTTTCTTT. Amino acids: CASSPLTGNTEAFF.

The chain has TRBV27 and TRBJ2-3; 13 positions match TRBD2. Trimming cost V 3 bases and J 1 base; bases outside gene matches: 1. The CDR3 is made up of 16 amino acids. CDR1 MNHEY and CDR2 SMNVEV come from the germline V gene (reference sequence). Here the CDR3 reads CASSFGLAGGTDTQYF. Here the CDR3 DNA reads TGTGCCAGCAGTTTCGGACTAGCGGGAGGCACAGATACGCAGTATTTT.

This chain links TRBV24-1 with TRBJ1-2, with 7 bases aligning to TRBD1. Trimming at V came to 3 bases and at J to 2 bases, leaving 8 bases not matched to a gene. Per the germline V gene, CDR1 is KGHDR and CDR2 is SFDVKD. This CDR3 has 16 amino acids. CDR3 amino acids: CATSDPGQPSNYGYTF. CDR3 in DNA: TGTGCCACCAGTGATCCGGGACAGCCTTCCAACTATGGCTACACCTTC.

The CDR3 is CASSYTRGYNEQFF. The CDR3 nucleotides are TGTGCCAGCAGCTATACCCGGGGGTACAATGAGCAGTTCTTC. The rearrangement links TRBV13 to TRBJ2-1; tentatively, D is TRBD2 (6 bases). The CDR3 runs 14 residues. Germline V lookup: CDR1 PRHDT, CDR2 FYEKMQ (reference sequence). The germline V and J ends were trimmed by 4 bases and 4 bases, with 11 bases remaining between them.

The J gene is TRBJ1-4, the V gene TRBV6-5; tentative D call: TRBD1 (5 bases). Looked up from germline, CDR1 is MNHEY and CDR2 is SVGAGI. This CDR3 has 12 amino acids. With 6 bases removed from V and 7 bases from J, the gap between germline ends came to 9 bases. The CDR3 DNA is TGTGCCAGCAGAACAGGTGGTGAAAAACTGTTTTTT. This encodes CASRTGGEKLFF.

The chain uses TRBV15 and TRBJ1-5; no firm D call. Between the trimmed V and J ends, which lost 0 bases and 8 bases, there was a span of 8 bases. CDR1 and CDR2 (germline): LNHNV, YYDKDF (reference sequence). This CDR3 has 13 residues. CDR3 sequence (DNA): TGTGCCACCAGCAGAGATGAGGGAGAGCCCCAGCATTTT. It encodes CATSRDEGEPQHF.

This clone was observed a handful of times. The chain has TRBV7-9 and TRBJ2-7; TRBD2 agrees at 11 bases. V trimming: 5 bases; J trimming: 3 bases; junction bases outside the gene matches: 6. The CDR3 has 15 amino acids. CDR1 is SEHNR and CDR2 is FQNEAQ in the germline V gene (reference sequence). CDR3 amino acids: CASSGTSGSFYEQYF. CDR3 bases: TGTGCCAGCAGCGGAACTAGCGGGAGTTTCTACGAGCAGTACTTC.

The chain is built from TRBV4-1 and TRBJ2-7, with 11 nucleotides matching TRBD2. The germline gives CDR1 MGHRA, CDR2 YSYEKL. The CDR3 covers 16 residues. Trimming cost V 4 bases and J 5 bases; bases outside gene matches: 10. The CDR3 is CASSLGLAGGGDEQYF. The CDR3 DNA follows: TGCGCCAGCAGCCTCGGGCTAGCGGGAGGCGGCGACGAGCAGTACTTC.

This clone showed up just once. The V call is TRBV7-2, the J call TRBJ2-5; D is unclear. The J call is doubtful: the DNA matches TRBJ2-7 better. Germline V CDR1 and CDR2: SGHTA, FQGNSA. CDR3 length: 14 residues. The CDR3 sequence: CASSVLRSSYEQYF. The CDR3 DNA follows: TGTGCCAGCAGCGTCCTTCGAAGCTCCTACGAGCAGTACTTC.

This sequence joins TRBV5-1 and TRBJ2-3; 14 nucleotides match TRBD2. The germline gives CDR1 SGHRS, CDR2 YFSETQ. CDR3 length: 18 amino acids. V dropped 0 bases and J dropped 2; count of bases not matched to a gene: 5. The CDR3 DNA follows: TGCGCCAGCAGCTTGGGACTAGCGGGAGGGCGCTCCACAGATACGCAGTATTTT. This gives the protein CASSLGLAGGRSTDTQYF.

The chain carries TRBV3-1 (or the pseudogene TRBV3-2) and TRBJ2-2; 10 nucleotides line up with TRBD2. This CDR3 contains 15 residues. Looked up from germline, CDR1 is LGHDT and CDR2 is YNNKEL (reference sequence). V lost 4 bases, J lost 1 base, and 0 bases stayed unmatched. CDR3 DNA: TGTGCCAGCAGCCGGACTAGCGGGAACACCGGGGAGCTGTTTTTT. This translates into CASSRTSGNTGELFF.

This chain connects TRBV3-1 (or the pseudogene TRBV3-2) to TRBJ1-1, with 8 bases that match TRBD1. The CDR3 sequence is 16 residues long. With V trimmed by 0 bases and J by 11 bases, 14 bases remained unmatched. From germline, CDR1 is LGHDT and CDR2 YNNKEL (reference sequence). CDR3 coding DNA: TGTGCCAGCAGCCAAGATGGCGGACAGGGTAAAGGTTCGGCTTTCTTT. It codes for CASSQDGGQGKGSAFF.

This chain links TRBV6-5 with TRBJ2-2; D unresolved. The germline CDR1 and CDR2 sequences are MNHEY and SVGAGI. The V end lost 6 bases, the J end lost 6 bases, and 11 bases lay between the germline ends. The CDR3 totals 13 residues. The CDR3 loop is CASRSSVSGELFF. CDR3 sequence (DNA): TGTGCCAGCAGATCGTCGGTTTCCGGGGAGCTGTTTTTT.

This chain connects TRBV7-2 to TRBJ2-7, with 9 bases aligning to TRBD1. CDR1 and CDR2 from the germline V gene are SGHTA and FQGNSA. The CDR3 is made up of 15 amino acids. The V gene end was trimmed by 6 bases and the J gene end by 6 bases; junction bases not matched to a gene: 12. CDR3: CASSRTGTGNREQYF. The CDR3, as DNA: TGTGCCAGCAGTCGTACCGGGACAGGGAATCGCGAGCAGTACTTC.

The rearrangement joins TRBV3-1 (or the pseudogene TRBV3-2) to TRBJ2-7; a possible D gene is TRBD2 (5 bases). CDR3 length: 14 amino acids. Germline loops: CDR1 LGHDT, CDR2 YNNKEL (reference sequence). Deletions cut 1 base from V and 3 bases from J, with 10 bases between. The CDR3 region is CASSQALTNYEQYF. The DNA for the CDR3 is TGTGCCAGCAGCCAAGCTTTGACTAACTACGAGCAGTACTTC.

This chain connects TRBV4-1 to TRBJ2-6; tentative D call: TRBD1 (5 bases). With 2 bases removed from V and 5 bases from J, the gap between germline ends came to 28 bases. Per germline, CDR1 MGHRA and CDR2 YSYEKL. The CDR3 runs 21 residues. The CDR3 DNA reads as TGCGCCAGCAGCCAACTCGGAACGTCGGCAGGGTCCCCTGAGCGGGCCAACGTCCTGACTTTC. It encodes CASSQLGTSAGSPERANVLTF.

The chain combines TRBV19 with TRBJ1-5; 11 nucleotides line up with TRBD1. V lost 7 bases, J lost 7 bases, and 9 bases stayed unmatched. CDR3 length equals 15 residues. The germline gives CDR1 LNHDA, CDR2 SQIVND (reference sequence). Here the CDR3 reads CASNGGTGGEQPQHF. The CDR3 coding sequence is TGTGCCAGTAACGGGGGGACAGGGGGAGAGCAGCCCCAGCATTTT.

This rearrangement joins TRBV28 to TRBJ1-3, with TRBD1 matching 9 bases. The CDR3 runs 19 residues. Germline assignment: CDR1 MDHEN and CDR2 SYDVKM. Unmatched junction bases numbered 12, after V lost 3 bases and J lost 0 bases. CDR3 protein: CASSFSWTGDWRSGNTIYF. CDR3 coding DNA: TGTGCCAGCAGTTTTAGTTGGACAGGGGATTGGCGCTCTGGAAACACCATATATTTT.

V usage is TRBV4-3 and J usage is TRBJ1-2, with 7 bases aligning to TRBD1. The CDR3 is 18 amino acids. V was clipped by 0 bases and J by 4 bases; unmatched bases: 14. The germline V gene has CDR1 LGHNA and CDR2 YSLEER. The CDR3 reads CASSQEHRFISGGYGYTF. CDR3 DNA sequence: TGCGCCAGCAGCCAAGAGCACAGGTTCATATCAGGGGGCTATGGCTACACCTTC.

This chain connects TRBV4-3 to TRBJ1-1, with a possible D match to TRBD1 (6 bases). This CDR3 has 15 amino acids. V gave up 0 bases and J gave up 11 bases, with 19 bases separating them. The germline V gene has CDR1 LGHNA and CDR2 YSLEER. The DNA for the CDR3 is TGCGCCAGCAGCCAAGATCCGTCAACAGGGATGGTGGCTTTCTTT. Translated, it gives CASSQDPSTGMVAFF.

The chain carries TRBV6-2 or TRBV6-3 and TRBJ1-5, with 8 bases aligning to TRBD1. The CDR3 has 18 amino acids. Germline lookup yields CDR1 MNHEY and CDR2 SVGEGT. V shed 0 bases and J 1 base; nucleotides not matched to a gene: 8. The CDR3 DNA is TGTGCCAGCAGTTACTCGTCCATGGACAGGGTGAGCAATCAGCCCCAGCATTTT. Amino acid sequence: CASSYSSMDRVSNQPQHF.